This T cell receptor beta chain appears in the sequencing data of a study of cytomegalovirus exposure and HLA in healthy donors. The study, taken as a whole, reports: In vitro work confirmed that a few CMV-associated chains recognize CMV antigens. The classifier was said to identify cytomegalovirus status with high specificity and sensitivity. Rarity marked most TCR sequences, yet some public TCRs occurred in many donors. According to the study, some 160 TCR beta chains were cytomegalovirus-associated.

The CDR3 totals 14 residues. V was clipped by 6 bases and J by 1 base; unmatched bases: 6. In germline, CDR1 is MDHEN, CDR2 SYDVKM. Assay: immunoSEQ multiplex PCR; the TCRdb copy retains only in-frame clones and omits some. The data contain more than 95,000 clones, about nine tenths of them singletons. Comments on this clone: Its antigen is as yet unknown.

The source material was PBMCs. This receptor was obtained from a woman younger than 30 in good health and CMV-seronegative. This rearrangement joins TRBV28 to TRBJ2-7; 7 nucleotides agree with TRBD2. CDR3 DNA sequence: TGTGCCAGCAGCATTGGCGGGGGATCCTACGAGCAGTACTTC. Residues: CASSIGGGSYEQYF. Full variable domain (remainder filled in from reference TRBV28 and TRBJ2-7): DVKVTQSSRYLVKRTGEKVFLECVQDMDHENMFWYRQDPGLGLRLIYFSYDVKMKEKGDIPEGYSVSREKKERFSLILESASTNQTSMYLCASSIGGGSYEQYFGPGTRLTVT.